This T cell receptor beta chain was captured by sequencing in a study of T cell responses to AZD1222 COVID-19 vaccine. Overall study findings and caveats: Baseline seropositivity characterized only a handful of AZD1222 recipients. Spike was spanned by vaccine-associated CD4 TCRs, which were dominant at 160-218 and 743-854. Reportedly, nearly half the spike-specific TCRs target unmutated variant regions.

TCRdb keeps only in-frame clones here, not all; method: immunoSEQ multiplex PCR. The sample yields roughly 130,000 clones, around 90% seen once. The germline V gene encodes CDR1 GTSNPN and CDR2 SVGIG (reference sequence). The CDR3 has 13 amino acids. Trimming stripped 0 bases from V and 8 bases from J, with 11 bases between. Comments on this clone: Its antigen is unknown.

The chain links TRBV30 to TRBJ1-5; D not certain. This specimen consisted of peripheral blood, obtained on day 0 of AZD1222 vaccination. The sequence came from an adult in good health. CDR3 coding DNA: TGTGCCTGGAGTGTCGGAGGTCAGAAGCCCCAGCATTTT. The encoded protein is CAWSVGGQKPQHF.